This T cell receptor beta chain is from a study of T cell clusters in autoimmune cytopenias. The study, taken as a whole, reports: Primary autoimmune cytopenia patients appeared to lack physiological T cell clusters present in healthy donors.

This CDR3 spans 12 amino acids. Germline V gene sequence: CDR1 MDHEN, CDR2 SYDVKM. Tens of thousands of genome equivalents of blood DNA were amplified for TRB. TRB rearrangements were amplified by touch-down multiplex PCR with mixed TRB-A/B primers. TCRdb re-analyzed the multiplex PCR reads; it lists each CDR3 protein once, without DNA. This table holds roughly 3,300 distinct CDR3 sequences. Comments on this clonotype: Its target is not known.

The sample also formed part of further work on T cell repertoires in aging, cancer and after chemotherapy.

The sequencing sample was made of peripheral blood. The receptor's source is a human donor in good health. This chain joins TRBV28 and TRBJ1-5; TCRdb lists TRBD1, though no DNA is available to test this call. CDR3 region: CASSPGSQPQHF.